The rows below give T cell receptor beta chains drawn from one sample of a study of cytomegalovirus exposure and HLA in healthy donors. Here immunoSEQ multiplex PCR was the method, and the copy in TCRdb shows in-frame clones only, minus some. The sample lists roughly 92,000 clones, around 80% seen once, with around 32% in the top ten. The specimen sequenced was PBMCs. Receptor source: a man over 45 in good health and CMV-seropositive. Each CDR3 is given with its conserved first and last residue. The order of the fields is clone size, J gene, D gene, V gene, CDR3 DNA, CDR3 protein. A D gene is named only where the DNA matches it firmly. Not every row has a clone size; where given, it reads once, few, many or a size class.

size: .; J: TRBJ2-3; D: .; V: TRBV6-4; DNA: TGTGCCAGCAGTGAACAGGGAAGCACAGATACGCAGTATTTT; CDR3: CASSEQGSTDTQYF
size: .; J: TRBJ1-1; D: .; V: TRBV6-5; DNA: TGTGCCAGCAGTTATACAGTTAACACTGAAGCTTTCTTT; CDR3: CASSYTVNTEAFF
size: .; J: TRBJ1-1; D: .; V: TRBV9; DNA: TGTGCCAGCAGCCGGACAGTGAACACTGAAGCTTTCTTT; CDR3: CASSRTVNTEAFF
size: .; J: TRBJ2-1; D: .; V: TRBV21-1; DNA: TGTGCCAGCAGCAAAGGGAGGTTGGGGTTACGCGGGAGTGAGGTCAATGAGCAGTTCTTC; CDR3: CASSKGRLGLRGSEVNEQFF
size: few; J: TRBJ1-5; D: .; V: TRBV12-5; DNA: TGTGCTAGTGGTTTGGTTGAGGGACAGCCCCAGCATTTT; CDR3: CASGLVEGQPQHF
size: few; J: TRBJ2-5; D: .; V: TRBV7-6; DNA: TGTGCCAGCAGCCACCAGGAAGAGACCCAGTACTTC; CDR3: CASSHQEETQYF
size: .; J: TRBJ1-2; D: TRBD1; V: TRBV5-1; DNA: TGCGCCAGCAGCGAGGGTCGGACAGGGGCCTATGGCTACACCTTC; CDR3: CASSEGRTGAYGYTF
size: .; J: TRBJ1-6; D: .; V: TRBV4-3; DNA: TGCGCCAGCAGCCCAAACTCGCCGCTGGTCAATTCACCCCTCCACTTT; CDR3: CASSPNSPLVNSPLHF
size: once; J: TRBJ1-3; D: .; V: TRBV10-3; DNA: TGTGCCATCAGAGCGGGAAACTCTGGAAACACCATATATTTT; CDR3: CAIRAGNSGNTIYF
size: .; J: TRBJ2-5; D: TRBD1; V: TRBV19; DNA: TGTGCCAGTAGTTCTCGTCCCGGGACAGGACCTCAAGAGACCCAGTACTTC; CDR3: CASSSRPGTGPQETQYF
size: .; J: TRBJ1-1; D: .; V: TRBV12-5; DNA: TGTGCTAGTGGTGGGGGAGGACCTACCAATCCTTCTGAAGCTTTCTTT; CDR3: CASGGGGPTNPSEAFF
size: .; J: TRBJ2-7; D: .; V: TRBV7-9; DNA: TGTTCCAGCGCGAGGAGCAGGACACACTACGAGCAGTACTTC; CDR3: CSSARSRTHYEQYF
size: .; J: TRBJ2-1; D: TRBD2; V: TRBV5-1; DNA: TGCGCCAGCAGCTTGAGGCTAGCGGACTACAATGAGCAGTTCTTC; CDR3: CASSLRLADYNEQFF
size: .; J: TRBJ2-1; D: TRBD2; V: TRBV5-5; DNA: TGTGCCAGCAGCGACCCTGGACTAGCGGGTAACAATGAGCAGTTCTTC; CDR3: CASSDPGLAGNNEQFF
size: .; J: TRBJ1-4; D: .; V: TRBV6-1; DNA: TGTGCCAGCAGCCCGTACGTGGGAGGGGGGGAAAAACTGTTTTTT; CDR3: CASSPYVGGGEKLFF
size: few; J: TRBJ2-7; D: TRBD2; V: TRBV5-6; DNA: TGTGCCAGCAGCCCGGGGGGAAACACCTACGAGCAGTACTTC; CDR3: CASSPGGNTYEQYF
size: .; J: TRBJ2-7; D: .; V: TRBV18; DNA: TGTGCCAGCTCACCCGGTGTCCTCTCCGAGCAGTACTTC; CDR3: CASSPGVLSEQYF
size: .; J: TRBJ1-3; D: .; V: TRBV15; DNA: TGTGCCACCAGCAGTTTGGTCGAGGACACCATATATTTT; CDR3: CATSSLVEDTIYF
size: .; J: TRBJ1-5; D: TRBD1; V: TRBV7-9; DNA: TGTGCCAGCAGCCCACAGGGGAATCAGCCCCAGCATTTT; CDR3: CASSPQGNQPQHF
size: .; J: TRBJ2-7; D: TRBD2; V: TRBV18; DNA: TGTGCCAGCTCAGTGCTAGCGGAAGCCTACGAGCAGTACTTC; CDR3: CASSVLAEAYEQYF
size: .; J: TRBJ2-5; D: TRBD2; V: TRBV9; DNA: TGTGCCAGCAGCCCCATAGGGAGACTGGCGGGAGCTGAGACCCAGTACTTC; CDR3: CASSPIGRLAGAETQYF
size: .; J: TRBJ2-5; D: .; V: TRBV27; DNA: TGTGCCAGCAGTCCACTAGAGTACCAAGAGACCCAGTACTTC; CDR3: CASSPLEYQETQYF
size: .; J: TRBJ2-3; D: .; V: TRBV5-5; DNA: TGTGCCAGCAGCCCCACAGGGATAGGGGGCACAGATACGCAGTATTTT; CDR3: CASSPTGIGGTDTQYF
size: .; J: TRBJ2-6; D: .; V: TRBV29-1; DNA: TGCAGCGTTGAAAGCACAGGCGCCAACGGCCTGACTTTC; CDR3: CSVESTGANGLTF